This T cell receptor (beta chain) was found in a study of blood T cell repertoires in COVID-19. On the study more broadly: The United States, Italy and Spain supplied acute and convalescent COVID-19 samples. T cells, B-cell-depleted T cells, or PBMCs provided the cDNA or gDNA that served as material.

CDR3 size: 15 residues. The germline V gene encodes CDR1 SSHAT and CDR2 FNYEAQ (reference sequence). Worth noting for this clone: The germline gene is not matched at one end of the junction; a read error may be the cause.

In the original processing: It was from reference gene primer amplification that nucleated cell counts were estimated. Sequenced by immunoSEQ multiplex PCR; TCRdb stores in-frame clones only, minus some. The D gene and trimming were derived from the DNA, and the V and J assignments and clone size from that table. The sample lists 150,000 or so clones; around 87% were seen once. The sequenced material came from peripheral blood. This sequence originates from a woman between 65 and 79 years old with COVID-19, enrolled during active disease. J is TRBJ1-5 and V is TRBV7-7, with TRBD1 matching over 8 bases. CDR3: CASRGQGFLGQPQHF. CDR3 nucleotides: TGTGCTAGCAGAGGACAGGGTTTTTTAGGTCAGCCCCAGCATTTT.